A single sample is the source of the 27 T cell receptor beta chains below, sequenced in a study of blood T cell repertoires in COVID-19. Data came from immunoSEQ multiplex PCR; TCRdb stores just in-frame clones and leaves some out. The table records about 130,000 clones, more than 85% of them present only once. The sequenced material came from peripheral blood. The receptors originated from a man aged 55 to 70 with COVID-19, enrolled during active disease.

The chain uses TRBV27 and TRBJ1-2, with 7 positions matching TRBD1. V trimming: 5 bases; J trimming: 1 base; junction bases outside the gene matches: 7. From germline, CDR1 is MNHEY and CDR2 SMNVEV (reference sequence). CDR3 length: 15 residues. The DNA for the CDR3 is TGTGCCAGCAGTCCGTTGGGACAGCGTAACTATGGCTACACCTTC. Its protein is CASSPLGQRNYGYTF.

V gene TRBV7-3 combines with J gene TRBJ2-2; tentatively, D is TRBD2 (6 bases). The CDR3 is made up of 14 amino acids. The germline V gene encodes CDR1 SGHTA and CDR2 FQGTGA. The V gene lost 0 bases and the J gene lost 4 bases, with 6 bases spanning the gap. The CDR3, as DNA: TGTGCCAGCAGCTTAACCGGGGGCACCGGGGAGCTGTTTTTT. This translates into CASSLTGGTGELFF.

The rearrangement joins TRBV3-1 (or the pseudogene TRBV3-2) to TRBJ1-1; tentatively, D is TRBD1 (6 bases). V lost 4 bases, J lost 0 bases, and 9 bases lay in between. Germline values: CDR1 LGHDT, CDR2 YNNKEL (reference sequence). The CDR3 length is 14 residues. CDR3 region: CASSLGQMNTEAFF. In DNA, the CDR3 is TGTGCCAGCAGCCTCGGACAGATGAACACTGAAGCTTTCTTT.

This chain connects TRBV30 to TRBJ1-3; unclear D gene. The CDR3 contains 13 residues. Germline V gene lookup returns CDR1 GTSNPN and CDR2 SVGIG (reference sequence). The V and J ends lost 4 bases and 2 bases respectively, with 9 bases between them. The CDR3 loop is CAWMDYPGNTIYF. In nucleotides, the CDR3 is TGTGCCTGGATGGACTATCCTGGAAACACCATATATTTT.

This sequence joins TRBV5-8 and TRBJ2-5, with D perhaps matching TRBD2 (6 bases). Per germline, CDR1 SGHTS and CDR2 YDEGEE. This CDR3 contains 17 residues. V was pared by 4 bases and J by 4 bases, with 23 bases between. In DNA, the CDR3 is TGTGCCAGCAGCCCCGGGCGAGGGCGGGGTCCCGGAGAGACCCAGTACTTC. Translating it yields CASSPGRGRGPGETQYF.

The table lists this clone with a few counts. Distinct nucleotide sequences in the sample also encode this CDR3. The chain recombines TRBV3-1 (or the pseudogene TRBV3-2) with TRBJ1-1; weak D call: TRBD1 (5 bases). V shed 1 base and J shed 5 bases, with 11 bases lying between them. The CDR3 totals 14 residues. Germline V gene lookup returns CDR1 LGHDT and CDR2 YNNKEL (reference sequence). CDR3 region: CASSQASGGTEAFF. CDR3 DNA: TGTGCCAGCAGCCAAGCATCGGGGGGGACTGAAGCTTTCTTT.

The chain recombines TRBV7-3 with TRBJ2-2, with 7 bases lining up with TRBD1. The CDR3 sequence is 16 residues long. V shed 5 bases and J 4 bases; nucleotides not matched to a gene: 10. Per the germline V gene, CDR1 is SGHTA and CDR2 is FQGTGA. DNA of the CDR3: TGTGCCAGCAGCCTTCTGGACAGGAGGTCCACCGGGGAGCTGTTTTTT. It encodes CASSLLDRRSTGELFF.

The chain combines TRBV7-8 with TRBJ1-5, with 8 bases matching TRBD1. Germline CDR1 reads SGHVS; CDR2 reads FQNEAQ. V lost 1 base to trimming and J lost 2 bases; unmatched junction nucleotides: 7. This CDR3 contains 17 residues. CDR3 sequence (DNA): TGTGCCAGCAGCTTAGTGCAGGGGGCGAATGGCAATCAGCCCCAGCATTTT. Its protein is CASSLVQGANGNQPQHF.

The chain employs TRBV6-6 and TRBJ2-7, with a weak D call TRBD1 (6 bases). V was trimmed by 7 bases and J by 7 bases, leaving 17 bases between them. The germline V gene encodes CDR1 MNHNY and CDR2 SVGAGI (reference sequence). The CDR3 covers 13 residues. CDR3 nucleotide sequence: TGTGCCAGCACCCTCCGGGACATTGGGGAGCAGTACTTC. As protein: CASTLRDIGEQYF.

V and J are TRBV10-3 and TRBJ2-7; D not certain. In germline, CDR1 is ENHRY, CDR2 SYGVKD. The V end was cut by 0 bases, the J end by 0 bases, with 9 bases between. The CDR3 is 15 amino acids. CDR3 bases: TGTGCCATCAGTGAGTCAGCGTTCTCCTCCTACGAGCAGTACTTC. Translating it yields CAISESAFSSYEQYF.

The sample holds one count of this clone. V and J are TRBV19 and TRBJ2-1; D possibly corresponds to TRBD2 (6 bases). Looked up from germline, CDR1 is LNHDA and CDR2 is SQIVND (reference sequence). The CDR3 covers 14 residues. Between the trimmed V and J ends, which lost 9 bases and 10 bases, there was a span of 22 bases. The CDR3 bases are TGTGCCAGCGACACCCCCGGGACTTACAGAGAGCAGTTCTTC. The encoded protein is CASDTPGTYREQFF.

The chain has TRBV6-2 or TRBV6-3 and TRBJ2-7; D may be TRBD2 (7 bases). CDR3 length: 15 residues. The V end lost 2 bases, the J end lost 2 bases, and 13 bases lay between the germline ends. Germline V gene sequence: CDR1 MNHEY, CDR2 SVGEGT. CDR3 nucleotides: TGTGCCAGCAGTTACCGCTCGGGGGGCACCTACGAGCAGTACTTC. Its protein is CASSYRSGGTYEQYF.

The chain uses TRBV15 and TRBJ2-1; 9 bases fit TRBD2. J lost 5 bases, V lost 3 bases, and 5 bases had no gene match. In germline, CDR1 is LNHNV, CDR2 YYDKDF (reference sequence). The CDR3 sequence is 15 residues long. DNA of the CDR3: TGTGCCACCAGCAGGAGCGGGGGGATTGACAATGAGCAGTTCTTC. Its protein is CATSRSGGIDNEQFF.

The CDR3: CASSEDRGNEKLFF. CDR3 sequence (DNA): TGTGCCAGCAGCGAAGACAGGGGTAATGAAAAACTGTTTTTT. This chain joins TRBV5-6 and TRBJ1-4; 8 bases are shared with TRBD1. The germline gives CDR1 SGHDT, CDR2 YYEEEE. Losses at the gene ends were 4 bases for V and 4 bases for J; bases not matched to a gene: 3. The length of the CDR3 is 14 residues. The entire variable domain, with the rest obtained from reference TRBV5-6 and TRBJ1-4, is as follows: DAGVTQSPTHLIKTRGQQVTLRCSPKSGHDTVSWYQQALGQGPQFIFQYYEEEERQRGNFPDRFSGHQFPNYSSELNVNALLLGDSALYLCASSEDRGNEKLFFGSGTQLSVL.

The chain uses TRBV28 and TRBJ2-7, with D possibly being TRBD1 (5 bases). Trimming removed 6 bases from V and 1 base from J, with 16 bases in between. There are 15 residues in the CDR3. In germline, CDR1 is MDHEN, CDR2 SYDVKM. The CDR3: CASRHPQGNSYEQYF. CDR3 sequence (DNA): TGTGCCAGCAGGCACCCCCAGGGAAATTCCTACGAGCAGTACTTC.

The gene calls are TRBV11-2 and TRBJ2-3; D call uncertain. This CDR3 contains 13 residues. The germline V and J ends were trimmed by 6 bases and 6 bases, with 13 bases remaining between them. CDR1 is SGHAT and CDR2 is FQNNGV in the germline V gene. For the CDR3, the DNA is TGTGCCAGCAGTCTAGGATTATCCGATACGCAGTATTTT. Translated: CASSLGLSDTQYF.

In nucleotides, the CDR3 is TGCGCCAGCAGCTTGGAGGGACAGCCAAGCTACGAGCAGTACTTC. Encoded protein: CASSLEGQPSYEQYF. The V and J genes are TRBV5-1 and TRBJ2-7; 7 bases fit TRBD1. Germline V gene sequence: CDR1 SGHRS, CDR2 YFSETQ. The CDR3 consists of 15 residues. After removal of 0 bases from V and 3 bases from J, the junction contained 6 bases not matched to a gene. The full variable domain, with the rest looked up from reference TRBV5-1 and TRBJ2-7, is KAGVTQTPRYLIKTRGQQVTLSCSPISGHRSVSWYQQTPGQGLQFLFEYFSETQRNKGNFPGRFSGRQFSNSRSEMNVSTLELGDSALYLCASSLEGQPSYEQYFGPGTRLTVT.

V and J are TRBV6-5 and TRBJ1-3; 9 nucleotides line up with TRBD1. Trimming cost V 6 bases and J 8 bases; bases outside gene matches: 5. Germline V gene sequence: CDR1 MNHEY, CDR2 SVGAGI. The CDR3 has 13 residues. The CDR3 coding sequence is TGTGCCAGCAGAACACAGGGGGCTGACACCATATATTTT. Residues: CASRTQGADTIYF.

This rearrangement joins TRBV18 to TRBJ1-4; D gene unclear. Germline V lookup: CDR1 KGHSH, CDR2 LQKENI. V was shortened by 2 bases and J by 4 bases, with 5 bases between the two germline ends. CDR3 length equals 13 residues. CDR3 in DNA: TGTGCCAGCTCACCAGGCCTTAATGAAAAACTGTTTTTT. Translated: CASSPGLNEKLFF.

This clone was observed a handful of times. Compared with germline, one end of the junction differs, possibly owing to a read error. The CDR3 here is CASTLGGAEAFF. CDR3 DNA sequence: TGTGCCAGCACTTTAGGGGGGGCTGAAGCTTTCTTT. The genes are TRBV12-3 or TRBV12-4 and TRBJ1-1; perhaps TRBD1 as D (6 bases). The CDR3 is made up of 12 amino acids.

This clone appeared a single time. CDR3 residues: CASSGTGGDPSPLHF. DNA for the CDR3: TGCGCCAGCAGCGGGACAGGGGGCGACCCTTCACCCCTCCACTTT. The genes are TRBV5-1 and TRBJ1-6; 12 bases map to TRBD1. After removal of 4 bases from V and 9 bases from J, the junction contained 5 bases not matched to a gene. Germline loops: CDR1 SGHRS, CDR2 YFSETQ. The CDR3 runs to 15 residues. The variable domain in full, with the rest retrieved from reference TRBV5-1 and TRBJ1-6, is KAGVTQTPRYLIKTRGQQVTLSCSPISGHRSVSWYQQTPGQGLQFLFEYFSETQRNKGNFPGRFSGRQFSNSRSEMNVSTLELGDSALYLCASSGTGGDPSPLHFGNGTRLTVT.

This clone was counted a single time. The chain combines TRBV5-4 with TRBJ1-2, with 8 nucleotides matching TRBD1. Trimming at V came to 3 bases and at J to 4 bases, leaving 11 bases not matched to a gene. The CDR3 extends over 16 amino acids. The germline V gene encodes CDR1 SGHNT and CDR2 YYREEE (reference sequence). CDR3 bases: TGTGCCAGCAGCTCGCTCGCCGGACAGGGCGGCTATGGCTACACCTTC. Translation gives CASSSLAGQGGYGYTF.

V and J are TRBV9 and TRBJ1-3, with D perhaps TRBD1 (6 bases). Trimming removed 0 bases at V and 0 bases at J, with 13 bases between. Germline V gene sequence: CDR1 SGDLS, CDR2 YYNGEE. The CDR3 extends over 17 amino acids. The CDR3 DNA reads as TGTGCCAGCAGCGTAGGGGGACATTCCCTCTCTGGAAACACCATATATTTT. Its protein product is CASSVGGHSLSGNTIYF.

This clone was seen just once. The rearrangement uses TRBV4-1 and TRBJ2-2, with TRBD1 matching 10 bases. Germline trimming cut 5 bases from V and 8 bases from J; bases unmatched to any gene: 11. There are 16 residues in the CDR3. The germline CDR1 and CDR2 sequences are MGHRA and YSYEKL. CDR3 sequence (DNA): TGCGCCAGCAGCGATCCCGACAGGGGGCGATCAGGGGAGCTGTTTTTT. As protein: CASSDPDRGRSGELFF.

The chain carries TRBV9 and TRBJ2-7, with a tentative D call TRBD1 (5 bases). Trimming shortened V by 0 bases and J by 7 bases, and 14 bases separated the two germline ends. The CDR3 sequence is 14 residues long. Germline assignment: CDR1 SGDLS and CDR2 YYNGEE. The CDR3 sequence: CASSVGQGVREQYF. The CDR3 nucleotides read TGTGCCAGCAGCGTAGGCCAGGGCGTGCGGGAGCAGTACTTC.

This clone was observed a single time. V usage is TRBV19 and J usage is TRBJ1-5; D perhaps matches TRBD1 (5 bases). The germline CDR1 and CDR2 sequences are LNHDA and SQIVND (reference sequence). The CDR3 totals 20 residues. V was pared by 1 base and J by 0 bases, with 22 bases between. The CDR3 loop is CASSIGPPSRDYYSNQPQHF. CDR3 sequence (DNA): TGTGCCAGTAGTATAGGCCCACCGTCCAGGGACTATTATAGCAATCAGCCCCAGCATTTT.

The CDR3 coding sequence is TGTGCCAGCAGCTTGGTCACAGGGAGCAATCAGCCCCAGCATTTT. Residues: CASSLVTGSNQPQHF. J is TRBJ1-5 and V is TRBV5-5, with D possibly being TRBD1 (6 bases). This CDR3 spans 15 amino acids. V was trimmed by 0 bases and J by 1 base, leaving 8 bases between them. Germline CDR1 reads SGHKS; CDR2 reads YYEKEE (reference sequence).